The clone carrying this T cell receptor (beta chain) is categorized as medium-sized. Germline values: CDR1 SGHTA, CDR2 FQGNSA. The CDR3 has 15 amino acids. V was trimmed by 1 base and J by 1 base, leaving 11 bases between them. The TCR beta CDR3 regions underwent amplification using RNA transcripts as the source. Carried out on the TCR CDR3, a first-round RT-PCR used the HTBI primer set. TCRdb re-called the multiplex PCR reads with MiXCR, one entry per CDR3 protein. Among around 280,000 distinct CDR3 sequences, approximately 15% were seen once, and the ten largest hold 7.9%. This sample was included in a study of T cells in Graves' hyperthyroidism and ophthalmopathy. Diagnosis of hyperthyroidism was new in patients aged 18 to 65, and its duration was under 2 months. The diagnoses drew upon clinical symptoms, serum thyroxine and TRAb, thyroid ultrasound and orbital computed tomography. Extraction of PBMCs used approximately 10 ml of fresh peripheral blood.

This chain uses TRBV7-2 with TRBJ2-7; weak D call: TRBD1 (6 bases). Sequencing input: blood. The sequence came from a woman in her thirties or forties with Graves' hyperthyroidism. As DNA, the CDR3 is TGTGCCAGCAGCTTAGGCCCAGGGGAGTCCTACGAGCAGTACTTC. It encodes CASSLGPGESYEQYF. The whole variable domain, filled in from reference TRBV7-2 and TRBJ2-7, reads GAGVSQSPSNKVTEKGKDVELRCDPISGHTALYWYRQSLGQGLEFLIYFQGNSAPDKSGLPSDRFSAERTGGSVSTLTIQRTQQEDSAVYLCASSLGPGESYEQYFGPGTRLTVT.